The next 13 T cell receptor beta chains were all read from a single sample in a study of patients and donors after allogeneic stem cell transplantation. TCRdb re-called the RT-PCR reads through MiXCR, storing one row per CDR3 protein. The data contain 150,000 to 200,000 distinct CDR3 sequences, 30% of them seen just once; the ten biggest clones take up around 3%. Sample: blood, either unsorted or a sorted T cell fraction (not recorded which). The source of these receptors is a human donor who was either an allogeneic HSCT recipient or a stem cell or donor lymphocyte infusion donor (not recorded which). It is not recorded whose cells these are; they may come from a transplant donor.

This clonotype was picked up one time. The chain recombines TRBV12-3 or TRBV12-4 with TRBJ2-7, with unresolved D. The V end was cut by 2 bases, the J end by 6 bases, with 11 bases between. The CDR3 consists of 13 residues. CDR3 bases: TGTGCCAGCAGTTTATCCAGCGATACCGAGCAGTACTTC. Its translation: CASSLSSDTEQYF.

This clonotype has more than one count but fewer than ten. The genes are TRBV10-3 and TRBJ2-7, with a tentative D call TRBD1 (6 bases). Trimming took off 9 bases at V and 6 bases at J, with 15 bases between the two ends. Germline V gene lookup returns CDR1 ENHRY and CDR2 SYGVKD. The CDR3 runs to 12 residues. DNA for the CDR3: TGTGCCATAGCGATCCTCAGGGGCGAGCAGTACTTC. Translation gives CAIAILRGEQYF.

The chain joins TRBV29-1 to TRBJ2-2; D is perhaps TRBD1 (5 bases). In germline, CDR1 is SQVTM, CDR2 ANQGSEA. The CDR3 spans 13 residues. The V gene lost 5 bases and the J gene lost 4 bases, with 11 bases spanning the gap. CDR3 residues: CSVPRQSTGELFF. In nucleotides, the CDR3 is TGCAGCGTTCCAAGACAGAGCACCGGGGAGCTGTTTTTT.

In this sample, this clonotype turned up a few times. This chain links TRBV29-1 with TRBJ2-7; D is unresolved. The CDR3 is 14 amino acids. V was pared by 3 bases and J by 0 bases, with 12 bases between. CDR1 is SQVTM and CDR2 is ANQGSEA in the germline V gene. CDR3 in DNA: TGCAGCGTTGAGGGCGGTGATAGCTCCTACGAGCAGTACTTC. Translating it yields CSVEGGDSSYEQYF.

This chain uses TRBV5-1 with TRBJ2-3; no definite D call. The CDR3 is 15 amino acids. V lost 2 bases to trimming and J lost 2 bases, with 12 bases between them. The germline gives CDR1 SGHRS, CDR2 YFSETQ. This CDR3 is CASSFPLGPTDTQYF. The CDR3 bases are TGCGCCAGCAGCTTCCCGCTTGGGCCCACAGATACGCAGTATTTT.

The chain joins TRBV7-9 to TRBJ1-5; D is unresolved. This CDR3 is 11 amino acids long. CDR1 and CDR2 (germline): SEHNR, FQNEAQ (reference sequence). V was shortened by 4 bases and J by 10 bases, with 8 bases between the two germline ends. The CDR3 DNA sequence: TGTGCCAGCAGCTCGACCGTTCCCCAGCATTTT. Translated, it gives CASSSTVPQHF.

CDR3 DNA: TGCGCCAGCAGCCAAGATCCACTCTACGAGCAGTACTTC. Translation gives CASSQDPLYEQYF. The chain joins TRBV4-1 to TRBJ2-7; D ambiguous. V lost 0 bases to trimming and J lost 3 bases, with 6 bases between them. The CDR3 contains 13 residues. Germline V gene data show CDR1 as MGHRA and CDR2 as YSYEKL.

The genes are TRBV7-6 and TRBJ2-3; the D gene could be TRBD1 or TRBD2 (5 bases each). Germline V gene sequence: CDR1 SGHVS, CDR2 FNYEAQ. Trimming took 0 bases from V and 4 from J, leaving 17 bases between them. This CDR3 spans 17 amino acids. DNA for the CDR3: TGTGCCAGCAGCTTAGCGCATCGTGCCCTGGGGGCAGATACGCAGTATTTT. Protein: CASSLAHRALGADTQYF.

This clonotype showed up many times. V and J are TRBV12-3 or TRBV12-4 and TRBJ1-4, with no clear D. V shed 3 bases and J shed 5 bases, with 10 bases lying between them. This CDR3 has 14 amino acids. CDR3 nucleotide sequence: TGTGCCAGCAGTTTCGCTTCTGGGAATGAAAAACTGTTTTTT. Amino acids: CASSFASGNEKLFF.

The rearrangement uses TRBV6-1 and TRBJ2-7, with D possibly matching TRBD2 (6 bases). From germline, CDR1 is MNHNS and CDR2 SASEGT. The CDR3 is made up of 15 amino acids. Trimming pared 0 bases from V and 9 bases from J, leaving 18 bases between. Written as DNA, the CDR3 is TGTGCCAGCAGTGAAGCCGGGGGACCTACCCCCCTGCAGTACTTC. Its translation is CASSEAGGPTPLQYF.

There are a few counts of this clonotype. This chain connects TRBV9 to TRBJ2-5; the D is unclear. The germline CDR1 and CDR2 sequences are SGDLS and YYNGEE. CDR3 length: 13 residues. The V and J ends lost 4 bases and 7 bases respectively, with 14 bases between them. This chain's CDR3 is CASSRPPPATQYF. The CDR3 bases are TGTGCCAGCAGCCGCCCACCTCCAGCGACCCAGTACTTC. Drawing the rest from reference TRBV9 and TRBJ2-5, the complete variable domain is DSGVTQTPKHLITATGQRVTLRCSPRSGDLSVYWYQQSLDQGLQFLIQYYNGEERAKGNILERFSAQQFPDLHSELNLSSLELGDSALYFCASSRPPPATQYFGPGTRLLVL.

This clonotype appeared a few times. The chain couples TRBV9 to TRBJ2-1, with D unclear. V dropped 6 bases and J dropped 2 bases, with 18 bases sitting between them. The germline V gene encodes CDR1 SGDLS and CDR2 YYNGEE. There are 16 residues in the CDR3. The CDR3 DNA reads as TGTGCCAGCACCCTACACGGTGACTCCGCCTACAATGAGCAGTTCTTC. It encodes CASTLHGDSAYNEQFF.

The chain recombines TRBV6-1 with TRBJ2-5; D is unresolved. The germline V gene has CDR1 MNHNS and CDR2 SASEGT. V lost 6 bases, J lost 1 base, and 15 bases lay in between. The CDR3 is made up of 15 amino acids. The CDR3 region has the DNA TGTGCCAGCAGGCCCCACCAGTGGGTCCAAGAGACCCAGTACTTC. This translates into CASRPHQWVQETQYF.